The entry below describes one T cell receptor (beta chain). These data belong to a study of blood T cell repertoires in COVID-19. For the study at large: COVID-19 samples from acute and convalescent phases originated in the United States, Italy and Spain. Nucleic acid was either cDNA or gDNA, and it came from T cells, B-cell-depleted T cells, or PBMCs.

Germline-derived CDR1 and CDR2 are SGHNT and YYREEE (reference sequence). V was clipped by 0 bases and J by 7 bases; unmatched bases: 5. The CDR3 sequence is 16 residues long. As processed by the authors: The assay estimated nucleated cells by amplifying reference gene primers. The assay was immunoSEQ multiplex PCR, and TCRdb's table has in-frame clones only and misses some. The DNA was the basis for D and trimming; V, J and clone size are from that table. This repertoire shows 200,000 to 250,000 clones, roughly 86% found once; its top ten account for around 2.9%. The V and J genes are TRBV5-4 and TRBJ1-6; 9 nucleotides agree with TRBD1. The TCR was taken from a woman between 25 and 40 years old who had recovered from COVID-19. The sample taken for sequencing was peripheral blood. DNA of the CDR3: TGTGCCAGCAGCTTGGACGGAGGACAGGGGAATTCACCCCTCCACTTT. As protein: CASSLDGGQGNSPLHF. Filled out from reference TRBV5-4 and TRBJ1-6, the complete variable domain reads ETGVTQSPTHLIKTRGQQVTLRCSSQSGHNTVSWYQQALGQGPQFIFQYYREEENGRGNFPPRFSGLQFPNYSSELNVNALELDDSALYLCASSLDGGQGNSPLHFGNGTRLTVT.